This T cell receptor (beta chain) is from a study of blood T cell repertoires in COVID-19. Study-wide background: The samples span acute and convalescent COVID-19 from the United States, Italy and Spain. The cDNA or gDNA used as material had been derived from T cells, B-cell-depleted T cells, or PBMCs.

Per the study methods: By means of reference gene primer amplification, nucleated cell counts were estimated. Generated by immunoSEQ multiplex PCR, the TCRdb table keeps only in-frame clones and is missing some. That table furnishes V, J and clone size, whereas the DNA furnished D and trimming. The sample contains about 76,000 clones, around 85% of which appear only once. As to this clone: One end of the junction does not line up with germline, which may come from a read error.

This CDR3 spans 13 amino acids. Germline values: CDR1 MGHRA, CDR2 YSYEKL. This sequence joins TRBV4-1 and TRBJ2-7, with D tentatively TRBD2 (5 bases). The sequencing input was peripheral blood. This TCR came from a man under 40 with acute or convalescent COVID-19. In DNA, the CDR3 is TGCGCCAGCAGCCAAGGGGTAGGCAGAGGGAAGAACTTC. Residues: CASSQGVGRGKNF.